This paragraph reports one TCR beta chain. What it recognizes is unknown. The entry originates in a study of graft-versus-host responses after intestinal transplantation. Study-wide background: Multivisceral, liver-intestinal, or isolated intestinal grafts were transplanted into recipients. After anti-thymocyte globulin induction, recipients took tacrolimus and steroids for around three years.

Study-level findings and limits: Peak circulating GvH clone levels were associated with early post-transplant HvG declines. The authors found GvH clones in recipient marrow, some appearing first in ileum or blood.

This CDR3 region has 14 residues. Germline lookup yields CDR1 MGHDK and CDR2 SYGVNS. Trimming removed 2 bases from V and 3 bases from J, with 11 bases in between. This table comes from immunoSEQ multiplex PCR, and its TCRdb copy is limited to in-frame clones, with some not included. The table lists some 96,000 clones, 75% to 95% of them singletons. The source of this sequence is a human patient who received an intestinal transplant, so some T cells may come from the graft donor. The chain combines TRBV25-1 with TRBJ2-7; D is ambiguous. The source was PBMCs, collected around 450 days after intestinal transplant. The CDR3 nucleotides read TGTGCCAGCAGTGAACTCAGTTTCGACTACGAGCAGTACTTC. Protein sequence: CASSELSFDYEQYF.